This entry describes one T cell receptor (beta chain). This clone was found a few times. Its antigen has not been determined. Per-base qualities were not stored, and no clone one base away is much larger. The study profiled bulk TCR beta-chain repertoires in matched peripheral blood, tumor and adjacent normal breast tissue taken from approximately 15 patients with early-stage breast cancer. Before surgery, about 4.5-11 mL of whole blood was collected into EDTA tubes and then processed within 2 hours. Peripheral blood mononuclear cells were isolated by Ficoll-Paque centrifugation in SepMate-50 tubes. PBMCs were cryopreserved in aliquots of 2 to 4 million cells in around 90% FBS with roughly 10% DMSO and kept in liquid nitrogen. The Qiagen AllPrep DNA/RNA Mini kit was used for genomic DNA extraction. Clipping removes 4 bases from V and 3 bases from J, with 5 as the unmatched junction base count. From the cysteine through the phenylalanine, the CDR3 covers 14 amino acids. Only the CDR3 portion is preserved as DNA: 42 bases, with reading frame beginning at the first base. The germline V gene sets CDR1 to LGHNA and CDR2 to YNFKEQ.

Each sample was amplified as two independent genomic DNA replicates: approximately 0.5 ug for blood and about 1.4 ug for tumor or normal breast. Following the manufacturer's instructions, the ImmunoSeq Intro kit was used to carry out TCRB sequencing on genomic DNA. For absolute quantification, the roughly 32-cycle multiplex PCR included proprietary primers along with spike-in control sequences. Single-end 150-bp reads were used to sequence an 87-bp fragment spanning the CDR3 plus the flanking V and J genes. Seven samples, with two replicates for each sample, were multiplexed per lane of an Illumina MiSeq using version 3.0 chemistry. The authors processed their data as follows. The vendor's proprietary pipeline processed the raw data and merged both replicates into a single result for each sample. A clonotype was defined as productive rearrangements that share the same V-gene family, CDR3 amino acid sequence and J-gene segment. Clonality was computed as 1 minus the normalized Shannon entropy (Pielou evenness) of TCRB abundances. T cell density was estimated by dividing total templates by the number of input cells inferred from the DNA input amount. Total repertoire diversity and clonality were estimated with Recon using default parameters. Tumor-enriched clonotypes were defined as having over 0.1% abundance in tumor and at least 32-fold higher abundance than in normal breast. The table was pulled from immuneACCESS by TCRdb, which kept in-frame rearrangements only. Such tables lose some clones; where checked, under half of the loss comes from unresolved V genes, and the rest has no known cause. That table supplies the V and J calls and clone size; D and trimming were determined from the DNA. Within this sample are tens of thousands of clones, with roughly 80% of them counted one time only. The biggest ten clones account for around 3.7% of the sample.

These data come from a study of early stage breast cancer tumors (dated by TCRdb to 2017 to 2019). About the study as a whole: Of the roughly 15 invasive breast tumors, roughly eleven were found to be estrogen receptor-positive, progesterone receptor-positive and HER2-negative. About 70% of the 12 ER+/PR+/HER2- tumors were invasive ductal carcinomas, while the other four were invasive lobular carcinomas. The average read coverage per sample was approximately 10-fold. The samples as a whole yielded roughly 2,700,000 detected templates, corresponding to 950,000 to 1,300,000 unique clonotypes. Results the study describes overall, beyond this receptor: Sequencing bulk genomic DNA from unsorted cells could not capture chain pairing or functional markers like CD4, CD8 and FOXP3. Greater similarity was observed between blood and normal breast repertoires than between blood and tumor repertoires, and tumor was distinguished from normal in about 85% of the 16 patients when each tissue was compared with blood. Compared with adjacent normal breast tissue, tumors had higher clonality and roughly 2.5-fold greater T cell density. Because the cohort was small, analysis by tumor subtype was not possible. Enriched TCRB sequences shared across patients were mostly commonly generated sequences, unlikely to play an important role in the tumor microenvironment.

The source of this sequence is a person aged 25 to 45 with breast cancer. Input material: blood. The rearrangement combines TRBV4-2 with TRBJ2-5, with 7 middle bases fitting TRBD1. The bases are TGTGCCAGCAGCCGGAAGGGGGCTGAAGAGACCCAGTACTTC. Translated, it reads CASSRKGAEETQYF.